The T cell receptor (beta chain) described here comes from a study of cytomegalovirus exposure and HLA in healthy donors. Using immunoSEQ multiplex PCR, the repertoire was profiled, and TCRdb retains in-frame clones only, with some absent. Of over 120,000 clones in the sample, 87% are singletons; the top ten hold less than 5.5%. Sequences were obtained from PBMCs. The sequence came from a young man in good health and CMV-seropositive.

CDR3 residues: CASRDRATSYEQYF. Written as DNA, the CDR3 is TGTGCCAGTAGAGACAGGGCCACCTCCTACGAGCAGTACTTC. This chain uses TRBV19 with TRBJ2-7; 7 positions match TRBD1. Per germline, CDR1 LNHDA and CDR2 SQIVND (reference sequence). J gave up 0 bases and V 6 bases, and 5 bases lay outside the gene matches. This CDR3 comprises 14 residues.